This TCR beta chain stems from a study of memory CD4+ T cells and cytomegalovirus serostatus. About the research overall: Healthy Belgian adult donors included roughly ten CMV-positive and 24 CMV-negative people.

This clone is a singleton in its sample. Its matching antigen is unknown. Study-wide findings and caveats: The CMV-associated TCR signature appears largely within the CD4+ memory repertoire. A US-trained random forest predicted CMV serostatus with median AUC roughly 0.91. Each of 55 to 80 CMV-associated TCRbeta sequences occurred in one to five individuals.

Measured with immunoSEQ multiplex PCR; TCRdb has only the in-frame clones, and not every one. The sample gives approximately 44,000 clones, 76% of which show up once; roughly 2% is in the top ten. The sort gate was single viable CD3+CD4+CD8-CD45RO+ cells for memory CD4+ T cells. Germline V lookup: CDR1 PRHDT, CDR2 FYEKMQ (reference sequence). The CDR3 totals 16 residues. Deletions cut 4 bases from V and 0 bases from J, with 13 bases between. The receptor comes from an adult in good health and CMV-seronegative. The J gene is TRBJ1-3, the V gene TRBV13; weak D call: TRBD1 (6 bases). Sequencing input: memory CD4+ T cells from blood. The CDR3 nucleotides read TGTGCCAGCAGCTGGACGGGACAAGCCTCTGGAAACACCATATATTTT. Amino acid sequence: CASSWTGQASGNTIYF.